The subject of this entry is one T cell receptor beta chain. Trimming took 5 bases from V and 5 from J; bases not matched to a gene: 3. Germline assignment: CDR1 SGHVS and CDR2 FQNEAQ. This CDR3 region has 14 residues. An even split of each subset's genomic DNA across several immunoSEQ plates was performed. It was roughly 210 ng DNA, approximately 28,000 T cell genomes, that sorted-subset replicate PCRs used. Using immunoSEQ multiplex PCR, the repertoire was profiled, and TCRdb retains in-frame clones only, with some absent. The sample consists of roughly 2.5 million clones, around 94% of them appearing once. The sample belongs to a study of shared clonotypes between healthy human individuals.

Sequencing input: naive CD4+ T cells sorted from blood. Subset meaning: CD45RA+ positively selected. This sequence was found in a man aged 18 to 30 in good health. The chain uses TRBV7-8 and TRBJ1-5; 10 bases are a match to TRBD1. Written as DNA, the CDR3 is TGTGCCAGCAGCCCAGGGACAGGGGATCAGCCCCAGCATTTT. It codes for CASSPGTGDQPQHF.